Included here is one T cell receptor beta chain sequence, with context. Its antigen remains unidentified. Base qualities are not at hand, and no much larger clone is one base apart. The collaborating institutions used their own protocols to collect whole blood in K2EDTA tubes. For TCRbeta analysis, collaborators shipped samples as frozen whole blood, isolated PBMCs, or DNA extracted from either of those sample types. CDR3 length: 12 amino acids, cysteine to phenylalanine. The only DNA kept is the CDR3, 36 bases in frame from the first base. Looking up the germline V gene (reference sequence) yields CDR1 GTSNPN and CDR2 SVGIG. V and J lose 7 bases and 2 bases, and a span of 9 bases separates them. The data were taken from a study of blood T cell repertoires in COVID-19 (TCRdb year 2020). Background for the entire study: Samples from collaborators originated in the United States, Italy and Spain and spanned both the acute and convalescent phases of COVID-19. The repertoires were made available in a free public database intended to serve as a resource for research on the immune response to SARS-CoV-2. The prospective study material was composed of cDNA or gDNA derived from T cells, B-cell-depleted T cells, or PBMCs. The dataset comprised deeply sampled blood TCRbeta repertoires from subjects exposed to, actively infected with, or recovered from COVID-19. HLA class I and class II types, where available, came from metadata supplied by the sample provider rather than from assay-based typing. Sample metadata almost always included a de-identified subject ID, COVID-19 status, age in years and sex. Samples came from the ongoing ImmuneRACE study (first 160 participants) plus 1,254 subjects from 6 global collaborators.

TCRbeta CDR3 regions were amplified from genomic DNA by means of the immunoSEQ Assay, a bias-controlled multiplex PCR. Per the original workflow: Nucleated cell counts per sample were estimated from amplification of reference gene primers within the assay. To quantify the absolute abundance of each unique TCRbeta CDR3 rearrangement, sequence reads were collapsed and filtered. For each sample, productive Simpson clonality was calculated by taking the square root of Simpson's diversity index across productive rearrangements. In its TCRdb copy, this immuneACCESS table keeps in-frame sequences only and misses some clones. Where compared with another copy, unresolved V genes explain less than half of these, and the others have no known cause. From that table come the V and J calls and clone size; the DNA was used to work out D and trimming. The sample table lists some 250,000 clones, about four fifths of them with a count of one. The ten top clones hold roughly a tenth of the sample.

Broad study findings and their caveats: The amount of clinical and demographic metadata varied by source and participant and was provided uncurated.

This sequence uses TRBV30 and TRBJ1-3, with the identity of the D gene unclear. The TCR originated in a woman aged 80 or over with acute or convalescent COVID-19. Sequenced input: peripheral blood. The nucleotide sequence is given as TGTGCCTCTTACAGAACTGGAAACACCATATATTTT. Protein translation: CASYRTGNTIYF.